This T cell receptor (beta chain) was sequenced in a study of blood T cell repertoires in COVID-19 (dated by TCRdb to the early 2020s). Background for the entire study: The collaborator samples originated in the United States, Italy and Spain and spanned the acute and convalescent phases of COVID-19. Where available, HLA class I and class II types were obtained from metadata supplied by the sample provider rather than from assay-based typing. The material from the prospective study consisted of cDNA or gDNA derived from T cells, B-cell-depleted T cells, or PBMCs. Samples were obtained from the ongoing ImmuneRACE study (first 160 participants) and from over 1,000 subjects provided by 6 global collaborators. Nearly every sample came with metadata listing a de-identified subject ID, COVID-19 status, age in years and sex. The dataset comprised deeply sampled blood TCRbeta repertoires from subjects exposed to, actively infected with, or recovered from COVID-19. The repertoires were made available in a free public database intended to serve as a resource for research on the immune response to SARS-CoV-2.

Results the study describes overall, beyond this receptor: The quantity of clinical and demographic metadata differed by source and by participant and was supplied without curation.

The collaborating institutions used their own protocols to collect whole blood in K2EDTA tubes. For TCRbeta analysis, collaborators shipped samples as frozen whole blood, isolated PBMCs, or DNA extracted from either of those sample types. CDR1 and CDR2 are read off the germline V gene as LGHNT and FRNRAP. Reading from cysteine to phenylalanine, the CDR3 counts 17 amino acids. The CDR3 DNA has 51 bases and is translated from base 1. Trimming at the junction amounts to 0 bases on V and 2 bases on J, and the germline ends lie 17 bases apart. Turning to this clone: Its antigen target is currently unknown. The record has no base qualities; no much larger clone is one base away.

The immunoSEQ Assay, a bias-controlled multiplex PCR, was used to amplify TCRbeta CDR3 regions from genomic DNA. In the authors' own workflow: The number of nucleated cells in each sample was estimated from the amplification of reference gene primers within the assay. To quantify the absolute abundance of each unique TCRbeta CDR3 rearrangement, sequence reads were collapsed and filtered. For each sample, productive Simpson clonality was calculated as the square root of Simpson's diversity index over productive rearrangements. As stored in TCRdb, this immuneACCESS dataset retains in-frame rearrangements with V and J assigned. A fraction of the clones does not appear; measured against another copy, unresolved V genes explain less than half of the discrepancy, and the remainder lacks a known reason. V and J calls plus clone size are reproduced from that table; the DNA served to infer D and trimming. Counted in this sample were around 140,000 clones; around 87% of them appeared once. The top ten hold about 2.5% of the sample.

The material sequenced was peripheral blood. The sequence links TRBV12-5 to TRBJ2-7; TRBD2 might be the D gene, on 7 matching bases. The TCR originated in a man aged 45 to 65 with active COVID-19. Here the CDR3 is given as CASGLVLGGALTYEQYF. The nucleotide sequence is TGTGCTAGTGGTTTGGTACTGGGGGGGGCCCTAACCTACGAGCAGTACTTC.